These 2 T cell receptor beta chains share one sample of origin, sequenced in a study of cytomegalovirus exposure and HLA in healthy donors. Sequenced by immunoSEQ multiplex PCR; TCRdb stores in-frame clones only, minus some. This sample has 260,000 or so clones, with about 92% found just once. The sequenced sample was PBMCs. Receptor source: a woman aged 25 to 39 in good health and CMV-seronegative.

The genes are TRBV5-1 and TRBJ2-1, with TRBD2 matching 7 bases. The ends lost 0 bases at V and 4 bases at J; junction bases unmatched: 4. The CDR3 length is 15 residues. Germline V gene sequence: CDR1 SGHRS, CDR2 YFSETQ. The CDR3 protein is CASSLDTSAYNEQFF. The DNA of the CDR3 is TGCGCCAGCAGCTTGGATACTAGCGCTTACAATGAGCAGTTCTTC.

Remarks on this clone: Other DNA sequences in the sample encode the same CDR3. The V and J genes are TRBV5-1 and TRBJ2-5; D unresolved. V lost 0 bases to trimming and J lost 1 base, with 7 bases between them. CDR1 SGHRS and CDR2 YFSETQ come from the germline V gene. This CDR3 is built from 14 residues. The DNA for the CDR3 is TGCGCCAGCAGCTTGGCAGGTGGCCAAGAGACCCAGTACTTC. Its translation is CASSLAGGQETQYF.